A selection of T cell receptor beta chains follows, all from one sample in a study of beta chain features in type 1 diabetes. The protocol was immunoSEQ multiplex PCR, while the TCRdb copy is restricted to in-frame clones and leaves out a portion. Here the sample spans about 290,000 clones, 8% being singletons. Source material: central memory CD4+ T cells from blood. These receptors were taken from a woman under 30 in good health. Both conserved end residues are part of each CDR3. The D gene is left open where the match is weak. Size is stated for part of the rows, as once, few or many counts, or as a class when the clone is expanded.

V	D	J	size	CDR3	DNA
TRBV5-1	TRBD1	TRBJ2-4	few	CASSSTGGQNIQYF	TGCGCCAGCAGCTCAACAGGGGGCCAAAACATTCAGTACTTC
TRBV29-1	.	TRBJ1-2	.	CSVGQSPGKNYGYTF	TGCAGCGTTGGACAGTCGCCGGGGAAGAACTATGGCTACACCTTC
TRBV2	TRBD1	TRBJ1-3	.	CASSLTGFGNTIYF	TGTGCCAGCAGCCTGACAGGGTTTGGAAACACCATATATTTT
TRBV5-6	.	TRBJ2-2	few	CASSTVLVRVGELFF	TGTGCCAGCAGCACCGTACTAGTGAGGGTCGGGGAGCTGTTTTTT
TRBV29-1	.	TRBJ1-2	few	CSVEEDEGIYGYTF	TGCAGCGTTGAGGAAGATGAGGGTATCTATGGCTACACCTTC
TRBV6-6	.	TRBJ2-3	few	CASSYPGAGLQQYF	TGTGCCAGCAGTTACCCTGGGGCGGGACTTCAACAGTATTTT
TRBV6-1	TRBD1	TRBJ1-5	few	CASSYTGVGQPQHF	TGTGCCAGCAGCTATACAGGGGTGGGACAGCCCCAGCATTTT
TRBV7-9	.	TRBJ2-1	.	CASSLVTGSYNEQFF	TGTGCCAGCAGCTTAGTGACGGGTTCCTACAATGAGCAGTTCTTC
TRBV7-3	.	TRBJ2-3	.	CASSLGRGGGGDTQYF	TGTGCCAGCAGCTTGGGGCGAGGGGGAGGCGGAGATACGCAGTATTTT
TRBV7-2	TRBD2	TRBJ2-3	few	CASRSRGGHTDTQYF	TGTGCCAGCAGGTCCCGGGGGGGCCATACAGATACGCAGTATTTT
TRBV5-4	TRBD1	TRBJ1-5	.	CASSQQGRAQPQHF	TGTGCCAGCAGCCAACAGGGGAGGGCCCAGCCCCAGCATTTT
TRBV9	.	TRBJ1-2	few	CASSTRSSNYGYTF	TGTGCCAGCAGCACCAGATCTTCTAACTATGGCTACACCTTC
TRBV7-9	TRBD2	TRBJ2-1	few	CASRPRVASGDNEQFF	TGTGCCAGCAGACCCCGTGTGGCTAGCGGGGACAATGAGCAGTTCTTC
TRBV5-6	.	TRBJ1-2	few	CASSLTGQFYGYTF	TGTGCCAGCAGCTTGACGGGCCAGTTCTATGGCTACACCTTC
TRBV7-2	.	TRBJ1-4	.	CASSSKAGGANEKLFF	TGTGCCAGCAGCTCAAAGGCGGGGGGAGCTAATGAAAAACTGTTTTTT
TRBV29-1	TRBD2	TRBJ2-1	few	CSVASASGTYNEQFF	TGCAGCGTCGCCTCCGCTAGCGGGACTTACAATGAGCAGTTCTTC
TRBV30	.	TRBJ1-2	.	CAWSALRGYTF	TGTGCCTGGAGCGCCCTCCGCGGCTACACCTTC
TRBV2	.	TRBJ2-5	few	CASSDHRGGQETQYF	TGTGCCAGCAGTGACCACAGGGGAGGGCAAGAGACCCAGTACTTC
TRBV5-1	TRBD1	TRBJ1-1	few	CASSLQGAANTEAFF	TGCGCCAGCAGCTTACAGGGGGCGGCGAACACTGAAGCTTTCTTT
TRBV11-2	TRBD2	TRBJ2-7	.	CASSLGGSYEQYF	TGTGCCAGCTCCTTGGGAGGGTCCTACGAGCAGTACTTC
TRBV6-5	TRBD1	TRBJ2-3	few	CASSHPDRGTDTQYF	TGTGCCAGCAGCCATCCGGACAGGGGAACAGATACGCAGTATTTT
TRBV7-2	.	TRBJ2-5	few	CASSPTWTRTPQGETQYF	TGTGCCAGCAGCCCGACCTGGACACGCACTCCCCAGGGAGAGACCCAGTACTTC
TRBV30	.	TRBJ1-1	.	CAWSREGARFDTEAFF	TGTGCCTGGAGTAGAGAAGGGGCTCGTTTTGACACTGAAGCTTTCTTT
TRBV7-8	.	TRBJ2-5	once	CASSQLGKETQYF	TGTGCCAGCAGCCAATTGGGGAAAGAGACCCAGTACTTC
TRBV14	.	TRBJ1-6	few	CASNGWLGNSPLHF	TGTGCCAGCAACGGGTGGTTAGGGAATTCACCCCTCCACTTT
TRBV7-8	.	TRBJ1-6	few	CASSLQRGSDSPLHF	TGTGCCAGCAGCTTACAACGTGGGAGCGATTCACCCCTCCACTTT
TRBV7-6	.	TRBJ2-1	.	CASTRGASGSSYNEQFF	TGTGCCAGCACCCGGGGGGCTAGCGGTAGCTCCTACAATGAGCAGTTCTTC
TRBV7-2	TRBD1	TRBJ1-2	few	CASSSRAGQRNYGYTF	TGTGCCAGCAGCTCCCGAGCGGGACAGAGGAACTATGGCTACACCTTC
TRBV7-9	.	TRBJ2-6	.	CASSLRRAGAGANVLTF	TGTGCCAGCAGCTTAAGGCGGGCCGGCGCTGGGGCCAACGTCCTGACTTTC
TRBV29-1	.	TRBJ2-4	.	CSVEGVPDQSLNIQYF	TGCAGCGTTGAAGGTGTTCCTGACCAGTCCCTAAACATTCAGTACTTC
TRBV7-2	TRBD1	TRBJ2-1	few	CASRRDRGSYNEQFF	TGTGCCAGCAGGCGAGACAGGGGGTCCTACAATGAGCAGTTCTTC
TRBV6-1	TRBD2	TRBJ2-3	.	CASSEVRGLVSKSTQYF	TGTGCCAGCAGTGAAGTAAGGGGACTAGTTTCAAAGAGTACGCAGTATTTT
TRBV28	TRBD1	TRBJ1-2	few	CASSLTAGGIGYTF	TGTGCCAGCAGTTTAACGGCAGGGGGCATTGGCTACACCTTC
TRBV5-4	.	TRBJ2-3	.	CASRVFQGQTSTDTQYF	TGTGCCAGCAGGGTATTTCAGGGACAAACTAGCACAGATACGCAGTATTTT
TRBV6-5	.	TRBJ1-4	.	CASSAAPTTNEKLFF	TGTGCCAGCAGTGCCGCCCCTACAACTAATGAAAAACTGTTTTTT
TRBV4-2	TRBD1	TRBJ2-1	few	CASSHSLGQTNEQFF	TGTGCCAGCAGCCATTCTTTGGGACAGACCAATGAGCAGTTCTTC
TRBV20-1	.	TRBJ1-2	.	CSAREGSGYTF	TGCAGTGCTAGGGAGGGTTCTGGCTACACCTTC
TRBV25-1	.	TRBJ2-5	few	CASSESRPGGGETQYF	TGTGCCAGCAGTGAATCCCGACCCGGGGGTGGAGAGACCCAGTACTTC
TRBV7-6	.	TRBJ2-2	few	CASSRRDGNTGELFF	TGTGCCAGCAGCCGACGGGACGGAAACACCGGGGAGCTGTTTTTT
TRBV27	TRBD1	TRBJ2-3	few	CASIPRGTGAYLTGDTQYF	TGTGCCAGCATTCCAAGAGGGACAGGGGCGTACCTAACGGGGGATACGCAGTATTTT
TRBV7-2	.	TRBJ2-1	few	CASSLELGRSKQFF	TGTGCCAGCAGCTTGGAGCTAGGGCGGTCAAAGCAGTTCTTC